This T cell receptor (beta chain) was obtained from a study of lymphopenia after photon versus proton radiotherapy. Germline V CDR1 and CDR2: SQVTM, ANQGSEA. The CDR3 length is 16 residues. Between the trimmed V and J ends, which lost 7 bases and 1 base, there was a span of 22 bases. This clone was picked up one time. Its target is not known. Study-level points and caveats: After lymphocyte nadir, photon-treated repertoires showed oligoclonal expansion, especially CD8+ Temra. Survival link was tested only in deceased patients; proton benefit remains a possibility. Post-nadir TCR diversity decline inversely tracked overall survival among those who died. Relative stability marked proton patients; photon patients lost diversity and naive cells.

Clones were sequenced by immunoSEQ multiplex PCR, and TCRdb holds only the in-frame ones, with some missing. This table has tens of thousands of clones, about 85% appearing once. This clonotype was obtained from a man aged 80 or over with esophageal cancer. Sequencing used peripheral blood, obtained from a patient treated with proton-based radiotherapy. This chain links TRBV29-1 with TRBJ1-2; no firm D call. The CDR3 DNA follows: TGCAGCGCATCCGGCTTTGGATTACGGCATAACTATGGCTACACCTTC. Translation gives CSASGFGLRHNYGYTF.